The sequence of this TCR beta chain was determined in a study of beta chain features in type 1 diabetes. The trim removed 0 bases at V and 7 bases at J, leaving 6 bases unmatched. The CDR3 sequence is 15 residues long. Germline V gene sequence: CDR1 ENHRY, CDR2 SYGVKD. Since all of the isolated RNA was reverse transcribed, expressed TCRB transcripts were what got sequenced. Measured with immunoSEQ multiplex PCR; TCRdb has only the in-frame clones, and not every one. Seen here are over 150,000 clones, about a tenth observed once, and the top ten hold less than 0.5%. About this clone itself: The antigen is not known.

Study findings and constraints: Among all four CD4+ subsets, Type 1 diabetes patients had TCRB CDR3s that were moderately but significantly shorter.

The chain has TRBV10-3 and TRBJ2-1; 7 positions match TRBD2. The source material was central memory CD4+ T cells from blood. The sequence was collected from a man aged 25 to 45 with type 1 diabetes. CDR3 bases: TGTGCCATCAGTGAGTCGGGGCGGGAGTCGAATGAGCAGTTCTTC. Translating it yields CAISESGRESNEQFF.